Listed below are T cell receptor beta chains from one sample, sequenced in a study of cytomegalovirus exposure and HLA in healthy donors. Sequencing used immunoSEQ multiplex PCR; TCRdb keeps in-frame clones, though not all of them. This table has about 140,000 clones, approximately 90% appearing once. The specimen sequenced was PBMCs. The receptors were gathered from a man younger than 35 in good health and CMV-seronegative. Each CDR3 is given with its conserved first and last residue. The order of the fields is D gene, clone size, V gene, CDR3 protein. A D gene is named only where the DNA matches it firmly. Not all rows give a size; the values are once, few, many and, for expanded clones, a class.

d_gene: TRBD2
abundance: -
v_gene: TRBV6-6
CDR3aa: CASSYSGSSYNEQFF

d_gene: -
abundance: once
v_gene: TRBV29-1
CDR3aa: CSGGRGEQFF

d_gene: TRBD2
abundance: -
v_gene: TRBV4-1
CDR3aa: CASSEIAGNEQFF

d_gene: TRBD2
abundance: -
v_gene: TRBV4-1
CDR3aa: CASSQDRTSGGARNTGELFF

d_gene: -
abundance: -
v_gene: TRBV6-4
CDR3aa: CASSAGWNTGELFF

d_gene: TRBD2
abundance: -
v_gene: TRBV7-6
CDR3aa: CASREESGGQNTQYF

d_gene: -
abundance: -
v_gene: TRBV9
CDR3aa: CASAGTDTQYF

d_gene: TRBD1
abundance: -
v_gene: TRBV7-9
CDR3aa: CASIPTQGGDAGYTF

d_gene: TRBD1
abundance: -
v_gene: TRBV13
CDR3aa: CASSFGPDRGPYEQYF

d_gene: TRBD1
abundance: -
v_gene: TRBV28
CDR3aa: CASSSETTGSYNEQFF

d_gene: TRBD1
abundance: -
v_gene: TRBV28
CDR3aa: CASRSQGQGGETQYF

d_gene: -
abundance: -
v_gene: TRBV30
CDR3aa: CAWSVLYEQYF

d_gene: TRBD1
abundance: once
v_gene: TRBV4-1
CDR3aa: CASSRGQGDGYTF

d_gene: TRBD2
abundance: -
v_gene: TRBV7-6
CDR3aa: CASTSSGGSYNEQFF

d_gene: -
abundance: -
v_gene: TRBV19
CDR3aa: CASSTHRDSPLHF

d_gene: TRBD1
abundance: -
v_gene: TRBV6-6
CDR3aa: CASRSGQGHTYNEQFF

d_gene: -
abundance: -
v_gene: TRBV4-3
CDR3aa: CASSQDRLNTGELFF

d_gene: TRBD2
abundance: -
v_gene: TRBV30
CDR3aa: CAWRTSGRATEQFF

d_gene: TRBD2
abundance: -
v_gene: TRBV4-1
CDR3aa: CASSPGTSVNNEQFF

d_gene: TRBD1
abundance: -
v_gene: TRBV9
CDR3aa: CASSGQGWETQYF

d_gene: TRBD1
abundance: -
v_gene: TRBV5-1
CDR3aa: CASSWGQESTDTQYF

d_gene: TRBD1
abundance: -
v_gene: TRBV27
CDR3aa: CASSPPPGQGAGLRNNEQFF

d_gene: -
abundance: -
v_gene: TRBV9
CDR3aa: CASSVATGLTYEQYF

d_gene: -
abundance: -
v_gene: TRBV11-2
CDR3aa: CASSPEPSEQYF

d_gene: TRBD1
abundance: once
v_gene: TRBV30
CDR3aa: CAWSRHGTGSNQPQHF

d_gene: TRBD1
abundance: once
v_gene: TRBV4-1
CDR3aa: CASSQGPGQGAREQYF

d_gene: -
abundance: -
v_gene: TRBV19
CDR3aa: CASSIGGPSPNYGYTF

d_gene: TRBD1
abundance: -
v_gene: TRBV18
CDR3aa: CASSPPGQGAYNEQFF

d_gene: TRBD2
abundance: -
v_gene: TRBV7-2
CDR3aa: CASITGLAGDGETQYF

d_gene: -
abundance: few
v_gene: TRBV10-1
CDR3aa: CASSAGHPTYEQYF

d_gene: -
abundance: -
v_gene: TRBV5-1
CDR3aa: CASSLAPGVYNEQFF

d_gene: -
abundance: -
v_gene: TRBV10-3
CDR3aa: CAISATGSDYGYTF

d_gene: -
abundance: -
v_gene: TRBV9
CDR3aa: CASSVANGSPQYF

d_gene: -
abundance: -
v_gene: TRBV4-2
CDR3aa: CASSRKMDSGNSPLHF

d_gene: TRBD1
abundance: -
v_gene: TRBV7-9
CDR3aa: CASSLDGQGAYIQYF

d_gene: -
abundance: once
v_gene: TRBV15
CDR3aa: CATSRGPTGNTEAFF

d_gene: -
abundance: once
v_gene: TRBV7-2
CDR3aa: CASSLGDTRNQPQHF

d_gene: -
abundance: once
v_gene: TRBV4-1
CDR3aa: CASSKPTGAGANVLTF

d_gene: -
abundance: -
v_gene: TRBV19
CDR3aa: CASSIGLKETQYF

d_gene: TRBD1
abundance: -
v_gene: TRBV27
CDR3aa: CASSFSRDSTTYEQYF

d_gene: TRBD1
abundance: -
v_gene: TRBV7-9
CDR3aa: CASSRTGTGEYNEQFF

d_gene: TRBD1
abundance: -
v_gene: TRBV7-9
CDR3aa: CASSLVLDRGGETQYF

d_gene: TRBD1
abundance: once
v_gene: TRBV6-5
CDR3aa: CASKAGQGSYEQYF

d_gene: TRBD2
abundance: -
v_gene: TRBV7-6
CDR3aa: CASSPRLAGGLGHEQFF

d_gene: TRBD2
abundance: -
v_gene: TRBV10-1
CDR3aa: CASGGTSGMSTDTQYF

d_gene: TRBD2
abundance: -
v_gene: TRBV5-1
CDR3aa: CASRKLAGDRETQYF

d_gene: TRBD2
abundance: -
v_gene: TRBV9
CDR3aa: CASSASGNLYNEQFF

d_gene: -
abundance: -
v_gene: TRBV7-2
CDR3aa: CASSSNEGDTQYF

d_gene: TRBD2
abundance: -
v_gene: TRBV9
CDR3aa: CASSAGRLAQETQYF

d_gene: -
abundance: -
v_gene: TRBV15
CDR3aa: CATSRDQMGRMNTEAFF

d_gene: -
abundance: -
v_gene: TRBV6-5
CDR3aa: CASSYLPLSTDTQYF

d_gene: TRBD1
abundance: -
v_gene: TRBV5-1
CDR3aa: CASSLEGAHEKLFF

d_gene: -
abundance: once
v_gene: TRBV2
CDR3aa: CASSEPGAVTEAFF

d_gene: TRBD1
abundance: -
v_gene: TRBV30
CDR3aa: CAWTGTGHGTDTQYF

d_gene: -
abundance: -
v_gene: TRBV21-1
CDR3aa: CASSTSGDEQFF

d_gene: -
abundance: -
v_gene: TRBV6-1
CDR3aa: CASSEAARGPPVIQPQHF

d_gene: TRBD2
abundance: -
v_gene: TRBV5-1
CDR3aa: CASSSQRELYNEQFF

d_gene: -
abundance: -
v_gene: TRBV4-1
CDR3aa: CASSPYESRDRGNTIYF